The entry below describes one T cell receptor (beta chain). Sequencing used immunoSEQ multiplex PCR; TCRdb keeps in-frame clones, though not all of them. The sample lists approximately 460,000 clones, roughly nine tenths occurring once. This sample is part of a study of Ad26.COV2.S vaccination and SARS-CoV-2 variants. Treatment here: about 20 received Ad26.COV2.S at low or high dose, single or two shots; several received placebo; per-sample allocation not given. Day 63 after the first injection of vaccine or placebo was the sampling time. The CDR3 runs 16 residues. Germline loops: CDR1 SGDLS, CDR2 YYNGEE. The V segment lost 2 bases and the J segment 0 bases; nucleotides outside the gene matches: 4.

This material consisted of peripheral blood, taken in a trial of Ad26.COV2.S vaccine versus placebo. The TCR was taken from a person between 18 and 65 years old who received the Ad26.COV2.S COVID-19 vaccine or a placebo. V and J are TRBV9 and TRBJ2-1, with 8 bases aligning to TRBD2. The CDR3 here is CASSVGGASSYNEQFF. The CDR3 region has the DNA TGTGCCAGCAGCGTCGGGGGGGCGAGCTCCTACAATGAGCAGTTCTTC. Combining the CDR3 with reference TRBV9 and TRBJ2-1 gives the whole variable domain DSGVTQTPKHLITATGQRVTLRCSPRSGDLSVYWYQQSLDQGLQFLIQYYNGEERAKGNILERFSAQQFPDLHSELNLSSLELGDSALYFCASSVGGASSYNEQFFGPGTRLTVL.